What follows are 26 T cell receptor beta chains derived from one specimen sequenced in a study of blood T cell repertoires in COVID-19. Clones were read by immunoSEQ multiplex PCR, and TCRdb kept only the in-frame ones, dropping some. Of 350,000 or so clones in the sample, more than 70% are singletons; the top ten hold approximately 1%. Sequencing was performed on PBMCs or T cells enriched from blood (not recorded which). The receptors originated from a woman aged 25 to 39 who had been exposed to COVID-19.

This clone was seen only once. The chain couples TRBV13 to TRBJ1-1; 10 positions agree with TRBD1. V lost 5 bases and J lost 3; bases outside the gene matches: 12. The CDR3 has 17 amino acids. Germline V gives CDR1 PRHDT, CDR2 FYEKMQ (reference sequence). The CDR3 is CASSPRGDRGADTEAFF. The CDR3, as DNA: TGTGCCAGCAGCCCCAGGGGGGACAGGGGTGCAGACACTGAAGCTTTCTTT.

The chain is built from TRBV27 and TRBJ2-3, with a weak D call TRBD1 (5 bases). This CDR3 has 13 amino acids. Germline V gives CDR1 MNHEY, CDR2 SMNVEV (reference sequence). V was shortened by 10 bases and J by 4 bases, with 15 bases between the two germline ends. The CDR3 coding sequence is TGTGCCACCCGGGCCCAGGGTCCAGATACGCAGTATTTT. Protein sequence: CATRAQGPDTQYF.

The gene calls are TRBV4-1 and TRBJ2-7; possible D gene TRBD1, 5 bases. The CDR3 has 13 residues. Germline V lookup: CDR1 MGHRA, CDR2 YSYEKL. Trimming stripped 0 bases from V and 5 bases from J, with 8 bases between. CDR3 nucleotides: TGCGCCAGCAGCCAAGATACAGGCAACGAGCAGTACTTC. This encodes CASSQDTGNEQYF.

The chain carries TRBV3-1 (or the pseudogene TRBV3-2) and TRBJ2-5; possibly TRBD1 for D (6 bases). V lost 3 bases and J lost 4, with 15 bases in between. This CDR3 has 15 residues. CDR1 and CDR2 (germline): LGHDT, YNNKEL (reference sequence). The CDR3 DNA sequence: TGTGCCAGCAGCCATGCCACTAGAGGGGGAGAGACCCAGTACTTC. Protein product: CASSHATRGGETQYF.

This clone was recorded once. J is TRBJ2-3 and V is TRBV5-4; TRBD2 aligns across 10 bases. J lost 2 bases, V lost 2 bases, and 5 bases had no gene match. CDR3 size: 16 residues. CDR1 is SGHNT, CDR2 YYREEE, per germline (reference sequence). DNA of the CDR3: TGTGCCAGCAGCTTTAAACTAGCGGGGTCCACAGATACGCAGTATTTT. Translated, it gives CASSFKLAGSTDTQYF. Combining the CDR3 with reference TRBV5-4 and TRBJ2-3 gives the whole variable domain ETGVTQSPTHLIKTRGQQVTLRCSSQSGHNTVSWYQQALGQGPQFIFQYYREEENGRGNFPPRFSGLQFPNYSSELNVNALELDDSALYLCASSFKLAGSTDTQYFGPGTRLTVL.

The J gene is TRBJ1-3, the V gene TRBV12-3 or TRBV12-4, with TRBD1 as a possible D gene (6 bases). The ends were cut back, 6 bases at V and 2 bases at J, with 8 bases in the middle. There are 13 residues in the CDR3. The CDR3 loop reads CASRRTAGNTIYF. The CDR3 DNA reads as TGTGCCAGCAGGAGGACAGCTGGAAACACCATATATTTT.

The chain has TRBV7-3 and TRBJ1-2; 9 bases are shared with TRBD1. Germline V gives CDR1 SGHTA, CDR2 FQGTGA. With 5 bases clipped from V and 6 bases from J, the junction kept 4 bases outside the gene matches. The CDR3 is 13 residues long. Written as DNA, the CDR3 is TGTGCCAGCAGCACGCGGACAGGGGATGGCTACACCTTC. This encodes CASSTRTGDGYTF.

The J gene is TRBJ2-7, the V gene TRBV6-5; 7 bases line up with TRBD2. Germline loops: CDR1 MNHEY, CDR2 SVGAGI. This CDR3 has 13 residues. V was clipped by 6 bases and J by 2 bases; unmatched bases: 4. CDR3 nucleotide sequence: TGTGCCAGCAGCGCTAGCGGTACCTACGAGCAGTACTTC. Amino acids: CASSASGTYEQYF.

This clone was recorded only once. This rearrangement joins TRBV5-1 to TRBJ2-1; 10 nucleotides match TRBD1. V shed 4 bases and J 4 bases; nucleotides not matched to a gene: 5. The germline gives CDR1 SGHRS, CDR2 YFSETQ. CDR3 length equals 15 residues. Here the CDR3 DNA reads TGCGCCAGCAGCGGGACAGGGGAATCATACAATGAGCAGTTCTTC. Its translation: CASSGTGESYNEQFF. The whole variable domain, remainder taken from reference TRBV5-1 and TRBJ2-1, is KAGVTQTPRYLIKTRGQQVTLSCSPISGHRSVSWYQQTPGQGLQFLFEYFSETQRNKGNFPGRFSGRQFSNSRSEMNVSTLELGDSALYLCASSGTGESYNEQFFGPGTRLTVL.

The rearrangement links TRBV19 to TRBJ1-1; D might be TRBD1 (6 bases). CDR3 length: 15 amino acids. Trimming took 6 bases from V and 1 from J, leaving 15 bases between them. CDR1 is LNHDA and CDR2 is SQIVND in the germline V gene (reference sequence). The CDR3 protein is CASSLSDSPNTEAFF. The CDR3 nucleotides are TGTGCCAGTAGCCTTTCGGACAGCCCGAACACTGAAGCTTTCTTT.

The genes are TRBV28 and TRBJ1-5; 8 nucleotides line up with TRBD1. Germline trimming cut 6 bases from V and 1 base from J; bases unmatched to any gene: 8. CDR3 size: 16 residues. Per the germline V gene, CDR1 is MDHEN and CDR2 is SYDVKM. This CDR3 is CASSLAGGVSNQPQHF. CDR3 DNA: TGTGCCAGCAGCCTAGCAGGGGGCGTAAGCAATCAGCCCCAGCATTTT.

CDR3 nucleotides: TGTGCCAGCAGCCATGGAGCGAACACCGGGGAGCTGTTTTTT. Translated: CASSHGANTGELFF. The chain joins TRBV9 to TRBJ2-2; D is uncertain. The CDR3 extends over 14 amino acids. V lost 4 bases and J lost 0, with 7 bases in between. Germline V gene data show CDR1 as SGDLS and CDR2 as YYNGEE.

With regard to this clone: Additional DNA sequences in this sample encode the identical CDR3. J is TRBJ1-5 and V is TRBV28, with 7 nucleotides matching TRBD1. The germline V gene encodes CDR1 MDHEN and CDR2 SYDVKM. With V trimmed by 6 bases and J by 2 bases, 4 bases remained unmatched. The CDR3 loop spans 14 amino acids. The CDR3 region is CASSPGQRNQPQHF. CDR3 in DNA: TGTGCCAGCAGCCCGGGACAGCGCAATCAGCCCCAGCATTTT.

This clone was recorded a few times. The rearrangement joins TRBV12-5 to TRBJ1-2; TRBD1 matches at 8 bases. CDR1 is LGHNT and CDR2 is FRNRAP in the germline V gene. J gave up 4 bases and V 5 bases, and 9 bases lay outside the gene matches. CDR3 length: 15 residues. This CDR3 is CASGLPAQGGYGYTF. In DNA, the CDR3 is TGTGCTAGTGGTCTCCCGGCACAGGGGGGCTATGGCTACACCTTC.

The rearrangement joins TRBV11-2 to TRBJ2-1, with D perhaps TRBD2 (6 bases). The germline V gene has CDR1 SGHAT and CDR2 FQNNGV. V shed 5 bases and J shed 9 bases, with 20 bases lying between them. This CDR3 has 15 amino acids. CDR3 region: CASSHPWGLLFEQFF. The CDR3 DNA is TGTGCCAGCAGCCACCCATGGGGACTCCTTTTTGAGCAGTTCTTC.

The CDR3 sequence is CASSIQGRSWVGTGELFF. CDR3 nucleotide sequence: TGTGCCAGTAGTATTCAGGGCAGGAGTTGGGTCGGGACCGGGGAGCTGTTTTTT. V and J are TRBV19 and TRBJ2-2; weak D call: TRBD1 (5 bases). V was trimmed by 3 bases and J by 5 bases, leaving 22 bases between them. CDR1 is LNHDA, CDR2 SQIVND, per germline (reference sequence). This CDR3 contains 18 residues.

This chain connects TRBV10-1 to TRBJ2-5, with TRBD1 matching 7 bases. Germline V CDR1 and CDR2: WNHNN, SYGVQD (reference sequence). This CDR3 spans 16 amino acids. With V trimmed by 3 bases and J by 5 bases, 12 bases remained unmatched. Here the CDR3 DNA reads TGCGCCAGCAGTGATAGTGGCGTACAGGGGCCGGAGACCCAGTACTTC. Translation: CASSDSGVQGPETQYF.

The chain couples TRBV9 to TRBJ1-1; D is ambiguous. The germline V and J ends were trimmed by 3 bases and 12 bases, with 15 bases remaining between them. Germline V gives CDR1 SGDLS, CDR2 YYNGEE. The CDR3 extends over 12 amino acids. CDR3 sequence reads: CASSGSQVGTFF. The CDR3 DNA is TGTGCCAGCAGCGGATCTCAGGTGGGCACTTTCTTT.

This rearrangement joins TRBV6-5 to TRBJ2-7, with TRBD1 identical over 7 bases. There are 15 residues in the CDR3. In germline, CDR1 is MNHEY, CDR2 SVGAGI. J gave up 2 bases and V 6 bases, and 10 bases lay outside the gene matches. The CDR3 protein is CASRPGAGGTYEQYF. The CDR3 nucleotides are TGTGCCAGCAGGCCCGGGGCAGGGGGTACCTACGAGCAGTACTTC.

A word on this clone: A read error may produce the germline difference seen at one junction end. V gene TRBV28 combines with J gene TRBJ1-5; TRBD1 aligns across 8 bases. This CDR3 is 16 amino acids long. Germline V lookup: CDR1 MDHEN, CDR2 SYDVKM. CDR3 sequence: CASSLWTGLRDQPQHF. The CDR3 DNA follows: TGTGCCAGCAGTCTATGGACAGGGTTAAGGGATCAGCCCCAGCATTTT.

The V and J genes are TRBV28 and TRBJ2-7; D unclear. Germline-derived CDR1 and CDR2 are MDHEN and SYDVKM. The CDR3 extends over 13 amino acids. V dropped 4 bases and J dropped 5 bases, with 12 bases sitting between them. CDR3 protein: CASSSSGQHEQYF. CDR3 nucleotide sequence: TGTGCCAGCAGTTCGTCAGGTCAGCACGAGCAGTACTTC.

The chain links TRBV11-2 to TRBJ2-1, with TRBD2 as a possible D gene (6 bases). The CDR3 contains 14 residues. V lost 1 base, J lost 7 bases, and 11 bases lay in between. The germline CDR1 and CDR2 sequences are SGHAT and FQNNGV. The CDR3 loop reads CASSLARLANEQFF. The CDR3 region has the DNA TGTGCCAGCAGCTTAGCCCGCCTAGCGAATGAGCAGTTCTTC.

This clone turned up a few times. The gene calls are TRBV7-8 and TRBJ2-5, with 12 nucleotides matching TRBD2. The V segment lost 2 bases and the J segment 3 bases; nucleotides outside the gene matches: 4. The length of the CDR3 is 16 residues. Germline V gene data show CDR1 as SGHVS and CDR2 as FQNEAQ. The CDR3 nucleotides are TGTGCCAGCAGCTTACCTAGCGGGAGGGGAAAAGAGACCCAGTACTTC. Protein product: CASSLPSGRGKETQYF.

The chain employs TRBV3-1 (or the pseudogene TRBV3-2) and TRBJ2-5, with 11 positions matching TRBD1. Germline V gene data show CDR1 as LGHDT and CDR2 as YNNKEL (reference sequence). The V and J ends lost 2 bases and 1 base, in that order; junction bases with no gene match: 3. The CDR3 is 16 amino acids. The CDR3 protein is CASSQLDRGPQETQYF. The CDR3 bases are TGTGCCAGCAGCCAATTGGACAGGGGGCCCCAAGAGACCCAGTACTTC.

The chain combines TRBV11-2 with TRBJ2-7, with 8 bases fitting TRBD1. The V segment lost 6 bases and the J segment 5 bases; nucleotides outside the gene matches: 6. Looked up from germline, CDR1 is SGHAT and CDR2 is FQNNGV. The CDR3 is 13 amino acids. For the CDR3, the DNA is TGTGCCAGCAGGCGGACAGGGTCCGACGAGCAGTACTTC. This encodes CASRRTGSDEQYF.

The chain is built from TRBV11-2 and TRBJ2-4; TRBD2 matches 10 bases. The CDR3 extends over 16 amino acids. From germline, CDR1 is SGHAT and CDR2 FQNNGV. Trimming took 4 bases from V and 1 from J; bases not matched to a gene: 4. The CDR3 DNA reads TGTGCCAGCAGCTACACTAGCGGGACCGCCAAAAACATTCAGTACTTC. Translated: CASSYTSGTAKNIQYF.